This is a list of T cell receptor beta chains from one sample in a study of blood T cell repertoires in COVID-19. Some clones are missing from TCRdb's copy, which holds only in-frame ones; the method was immunoSEQ multiplex PCR. Of about 370,000 clones in the sample, around 91% were seen once. Sequencing was carried out using PBMCs or T cells enriched from blood (not recorded which). The source is a man between 18 and 29 years old who had recovered from COVID-19. Each CDR3 is given with its conserved first and last residue. A D gene is named only where the DNA matches it firmly. Where a row states a size, it is once, few, many or the class of an expanded clone; other rows omit it.

D gene: TRBD2; clone size: .; V gene: TRBV5-4; J gene: TRBJ2-1; CDR3 protein: CASSLATRTRLGNEQFF; CDR3 DNA: TGTGCCAGCAGCTTGGCTACGCGGACTAGGTTGGGCAATGAGCAGTTCTTC
D gene: TRBD2; clone size: .; V gene: TRBV18; J gene: TRBJ2-7; CDR3 protein: CASSPPSAGVKEKYF; CDR3 DNA: TGTGCCAGCTCACCACCGTCAGCGGGAGTAAAAGAGAAGTACTTC
D gene: .; clone size: once; V gene: TRBV7-8; J gene: TRBJ1-1; CDR3 protein: CASSPRGTEAFF; CDR3 DNA: TGTGCCAGCAGCCCGCGGGGCACTGAAGCTTTCTTT
D gene: TRBD1; clone size: .; V gene: TRBV9; J gene: TRBJ2-5; CDR3 protein: CASSVRGQGKETQYF; CDR3 DNA: TGTGCCAGCAGCGTAAGGGGACAGGGTAAAGAGACCCAGTACTTC
D gene: TRBD1; clone size: .; V gene: TRBV28; J gene: TRBJ1-2; CDR3 protein: CASSSGQGINGYTF; CDR3 DNA: TGTGCCAGCAGTAGTGGACAGGGGATTAATGGCTACACCTTC
D gene: .; clone size: .; V gene: TRBV12-3/TRBV12-4; J gene: TRBJ1-3; CDR3 protein: CASSLGEGNTIYF; CDR3 DNA: TGTGCCAGCAGTTTGGGAGAGGGAAACACCATATATTTT
D gene: TRBD2; clone size: .; V gene: TRBV29-1; J gene: TRBJ2-1; CDR3 protein: CSYLRGGDEQFF; CDR3 DNA: TGCAGCTACCTCCGGGGGGGCGATGAGCAGTTCTTC
D gene: TRBD1; clone size: .; V gene: TRBV6-5; J gene: TRBJ1-2; CDR3 protein: CASSPDRGRYGYTF; CDR3 DNA: TGTGCCAGCAGTCCGGACAGGGGACGATATGGCTACACCTTC
D gene: .; clone size: .; V gene: TRBV10-3; J gene: TRBJ1-1; CDR3 protein: CAISGGGHLNTEAFF; CDR3 DNA: TGTGCCATCAGTGGAGGGGGACACCTCAACACTGAAGCTTTCTTT
D gene: TRBD2; clone size: .; V gene: TRBV11-1; J gene: TRBJ2-1; CDR3 protein: CASSVGTSGYNEQFF; CDR3 DNA: TGTGCCAGCAGCGTAGGGACTAGCGGATACAATGAGCAGTTCTTC
D gene: .; clone size: few; V gene: TRBV5-1; J gene: TRBJ1-1; CDR3 protein: CASSSGDNTEAFF; CDR3 DNA: TGCGCCAGCAGCTCGGGAGACAACACTGAAGCTTTCTTT
D gene: .; clone size: .; V gene: TRBV28; J gene: TRBJ1-2; CDR3 protein: CASSSPSIDYGYTF; CDR3 DNA: TGTGCCAGCAGTTCGCCTTCAATAGACTATGGCTACACCTTC
D gene: .; clone size: .; V gene: TRBV19; J gene: TRBJ2-1; CDR3 protein: CASSSLLVSYNEQFF; CDR3 DNA: TGTGCCAGTAGTTCGTTACTGGTGTCCTACAATGAGCAGTTCTTC
D gene: TRBD2; clone size: .; V gene: TRBV5-4; J gene: TRBJ2-5; CDR3 protein: CACRTSGGRETQYF; CDR3 DNA: TGTGCCTGTCGGACTAGCGGGGGGAGAGAGACCCAGTACTTC
D gene: .; clone size: .; V gene: TRBV7-8; J gene: TRBJ2-1; CDR3 protein: CASSLAGRYNEQFF; CDR3 DNA: TGTGCCAGCAGCTTAGCGGGCAGGTACAATGAGCAGTTCTTC
D gene: TRBD1; clone size: .; V gene: TRBV5-1; J gene: TRBJ1-5; CDR3 protein: CASSLGGTGLDQPQHF; CDR3 DNA: TGCGCCAGCAGCTTGGGAGGGACAGGTCTCGATCAGCCCCAGCATTTT
D gene: .; clone size: once; V gene: TRBV11-3; J gene: TRBJ2-6; CDR3 protein: CASSSRSVSLSGANVLTF; CDR3 DNA: TGTGCCAGCAGCTCTCGCTCGGTAAGTCTTTCTGGGGCCAACGTCCTGACTTTC
D gene: TRBD1; clone size: .; V gene: TRBV7-9; J gene: TRBJ1-1; CDR3 protein: CASSLGQAGTTEAFF; CDR3 DNA: TGTGCCAGCAGCCTTGGACAGGCGGGGACCACTGAAGCTTTCTTT
D gene: .; clone size: .; V gene: TRBV27; J gene: TRBJ2-7; CDR3 protein: CASSLDQGGREQYF; CDR3 DNA: TGTGCCAGCAGTTTAGATCAGGGCGGCCGCGAGCAGTACTTC
D gene: TRBD2; clone size: .; V gene: TRBV9; J gene: TRBJ2-3; CDR3 protein: CASSVGGLAGDTQYF; CDR3 DNA: TGTGCCAGCAGCGTAGGGGGGCTAGCGGGAGATACGCAGTATTTT
D gene: .; clone size: .; V gene: TRBV9; J gene: TRBJ2-3; CDR3 protein: CASSADLAADTQYF; CDR3 DNA: TGTGCCAGCAGCGCCGACCTCGCGGCAGATACGCAGTATTTT
D gene: .; clone size: .; V gene: TRBV12-5; J gene: TRBJ1-1; CDR3 protein: CASGLPPEVWNTEAFF; CDR3 DNA: TGTGCTAGTGGTTTGCCCCCGGAGGTCTGGAACACTGAAGCTTTCTTT
D gene: .; clone size: .; V gene: TRBV4-3; J gene: TRBJ1-2; CDR3 protein: CASSQGVRDTYGYTF; CDR3 DNA: TGCGCCAGCAGCCAAGGGGTCCGGGACACCTATGGCTACACCTTC
D gene: TRBD1; clone size: .; V gene: TRBV6-5; J gene: TRBJ1-5; CDR3 protein: CASTLRTGDNQPQHF; CDR3 DNA: TGTGCCAGCACCCTCCGCACAGGGGACAATCAGCCCCAGCATTTT
D gene: TRBD1; clone size: .; V gene: TRBV18; J gene: TRBJ1-1; CDR3 protein: CASSPPQGVGTEAFF; CDR3 DNA: TGTGCCAGCTCACCACCCCAGGGGGTTGGCACTGAAGCTTTCTTT
D gene: .; clone size: once; V gene: TRBV2; J gene: TRBJ2-3; CDR3 protein: CASSEAGPDTQYF; CDR3 DNA: TGTGCCAGCAGCGAAGCGGGCCCAGATACGCAGTATTTT
D gene: TRBD2; clone size: .; V gene: TRBV28; J gene: TRBJ2-1; CDR3 protein: CASSLLAGGYNEQFF; CDR3 DNA: TGTGCCAGCAGTTTGTTAGCGGGAGGGTACAATGAGCAGTTCTTC
D gene: TRBD2; clone size: .; V gene: TRBV5-4; J gene: TRBJ2-2; CDR3 protein: CASSLASGLAGELFF; CDR3 DNA: TGTGCCAGCAGCCTGGCCTCGGGACTAGCGGGGGAGCTGTTTTTT
D gene: .; clone size: .; V gene: TRBV5-1; J gene: TRBJ1-1; CDR3 protein: CASSASGVIEAFF; CDR3 DNA: TGCGCCAGCAGCGCGTCAGGGGTTATTGAAGCTTTCTTT
D gene: TRBD1; clone size: .; V gene: TRBV29-1; J gene: TRBJ1-1; CDR3 protein: CSADGTGRTEAFF; CDR3 DNA: TGCAGCGCCGACGGGACAGGGAGGACTGAAGCTTTCTTT
D gene: .; clone size: .; V gene: TRBV6-1; J gene: TRBJ1-2; CDR3 protein: CASSEASSGNYGYTF; CDR3 DNA: TGTGCCAGCAGTGAAGCCTCGTCGGGTAACTATGGCTACACCTTC
D gene: .; clone size: .; V gene: TRBV19; J gene: TRBJ1-6; CDR3 protein: CASSPAGIYNSPLHF; CDR3 DNA: TGTGCCAGTAGCCCCGCAGGGATCTATAATTCACCCCTCCACTTT
D gene: .; clone size: .; V gene: TRBV19; J gene: TRBJ2-5; CDR3 protein: CASSIVPSAGSGETQYF; CDR3 DNA: TGTGCCAGTAGTATTGTCCCTTCGGCAGGGTCGGGAGAGACCCAGTACTTC
D gene: TRBD1; clone size: .; V gene: TRBV18; J gene: TRBJ1-1; CDR3 protein: CASSPLEGAVEAFF; CDR3 DNA: TGTGCCAGCTCACCATTAGAGGGGGCGGTTGAAGCTTTCTTT
D gene: TRBD1; clone size: .; V gene: TRBV29-1; J gene: TRBJ1-5; CDR3 protein: CSVGDSQNQPQHF; CDR3 DNA: TGCAGCGTTGGGGACAGCCAGAATCAGCCCCAGCATTTT
D gene: .; clone size: .; V gene: TRBV18; J gene: TRBJ1-2; CDR3 protein: CASSPADTNYGYTF; CDR3 DNA: TGTGCCAGCTCACCTGCGGACACGAACTATGGCTACACCTTC
D gene: TRBD2; clone size: .; V gene: TRBV5-4; J gene: TRBJ2-7; CDR3 protein: CASSPGGLAGVYEQYF; CDR3 DNA: TGTGCCAGCAGCCCCGGGGGACTAGCGGGAGTCTACGAGCAGTACTTC
D gene: .; clone size: .; V gene: TRBV7-9; J gene: TRBJ2-7; CDR3 protein: CASSIGQYEQYF; CDR3 DNA: TGTGCCAGCAGCATCGGACAGTACGAGCAGTACTTC
D gene: .; clone size: .; V gene: TRBV5-1; J gene: TRBJ1-1; CDR3 protein: CASSLPTGNTEAFF; CDR3 DNA: TGCGCCAGCAGCTTACCCACAGGTAACACTGAAGCTTTCTTT
D gene: .; clone size: .; V gene: TRBV19; J gene: TRBJ1-5; CDR3 protein: CASSIGRQPTPPNQPQHF; CDR3 DNA: TGTGCCAGTAGTATAGGACGACAGCCCACTCCTCCTAATCAGCCCCAGCATTTT
D gene: TRBD2; clone size: .; V gene: TRBV6-4; J gene: TRBJ2-1; CDR3 protein: CARERTSGSYEQFF; CDR3 DNA: TGTGCCAGGGAACGGACTAGCGGGAGCTATGAGCAGTTCTTC
D gene: TRBD1; clone size: .; V gene: TRBV10-2; J gene: TRBJ1-5; CDR3 protein: CASTQGGGNQPQHF; CDR3 DNA: TGCGCCAGCACTCAGGGGGGAGGCAATCAGCCCCAGCATTTT
D gene: .; clone size: .; V gene: TRBV6-4; J gene: TRBJ1-4; CDR3 protein: CASSDAYTAGFETNEKLFF; CDR3 DNA: TGTGCCAGCAGTGACGCTTATACAGCTGGATTTGAGACTAATGAAAAACTGTTTTTT
D gene: .; clone size: .; V gene: TRBV4-2; J gene: TRBJ2-5; CDR3 protein: CASSQDMNSQRATQYF; CDR3 DNA: TGTGCCAGCAGCCAAGATATGAACTCCCAGAGGGCGACCCAGTACTTC
D gene: .; clone size: .; V gene: TRBV4-2; J gene: TRBJ1-2; CDR3 protein: CASSQDQGDYGYTF; CDR3 DNA: TGTGCCAGCAGCCAAGATCAAGGGGACTATGGCTACACCTTC
D gene: .; clone size: .; V gene: TRBV4-3; J gene: TRBJ1-2; CDR3 protein: CASSQDRGGAYGYTF; CDR3 DNA: TGCGCCAGCAGCCAAGATAGGGGGGGCGCTTACGGCTACACCTTC
D gene: TRBD1; clone size: .; V gene: TRBV28; J gene: TRBJ1-3; CDR3 protein: CASSDGTGTGPGNTIYF; CDR3 DNA: TGTGCCAGCAGTGACGGGACAGGGACGGGGCCTGGAAACACCATATATTTT
D gene: TRBD2; clone size: .; V gene: TRBV7-8; J gene: TRBJ2-1; CDR3 protein: CASSQQTSGLGGEQFF; CDR3 DNA: TGTGCCAGCAGCCAACAGACTAGCGGCCTGGGGGGTGAGCAGTTCTTC
D gene: .; clone size: .; V gene: TRBV6-5; J gene: TRBJ2-1; CDR3 protein: CASRPRVPGNEQFF; CDR3 DNA: TGTGCCAGCAGACCCCGCGTACCAGGGAATGAGCAGTTCTTC